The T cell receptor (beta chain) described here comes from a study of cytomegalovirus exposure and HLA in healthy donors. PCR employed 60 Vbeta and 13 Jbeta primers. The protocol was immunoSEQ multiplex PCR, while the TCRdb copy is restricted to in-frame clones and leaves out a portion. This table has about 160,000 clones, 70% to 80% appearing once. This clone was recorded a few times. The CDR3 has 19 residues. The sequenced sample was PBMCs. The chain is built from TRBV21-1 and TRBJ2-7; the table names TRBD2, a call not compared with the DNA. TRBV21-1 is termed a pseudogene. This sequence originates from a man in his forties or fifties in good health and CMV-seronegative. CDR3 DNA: TGTGCCAGCAGCAAAGGGGGACAGGCATCTAGCGGGAACGTCGGGAAGCAGTACTTC. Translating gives CASSKGGQASSGNVGKQYF.